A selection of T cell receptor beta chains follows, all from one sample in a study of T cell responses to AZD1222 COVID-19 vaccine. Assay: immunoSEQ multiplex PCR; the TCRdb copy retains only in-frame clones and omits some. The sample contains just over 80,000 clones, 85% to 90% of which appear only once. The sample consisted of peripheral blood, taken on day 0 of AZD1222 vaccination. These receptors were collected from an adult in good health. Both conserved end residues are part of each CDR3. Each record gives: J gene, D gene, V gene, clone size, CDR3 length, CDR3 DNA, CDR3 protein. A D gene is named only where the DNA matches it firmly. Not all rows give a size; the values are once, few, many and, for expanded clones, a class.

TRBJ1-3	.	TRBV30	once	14	TGTGCCTGGAGGGTGGGGGTTTCCGGAAACACCATATATTTT	CAWRVGVSGNTIYF
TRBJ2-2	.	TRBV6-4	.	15	TGTGCCAGCAGTGAAGGGACGGCGAACACCGGGGAGCTGTTTTTT	CASSEGTANTGELFF
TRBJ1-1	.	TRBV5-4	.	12	TGTGCCAGCAGCTCCCTAAGGGCTGAAGCTTTCTTT	CASSSLRAEAFF
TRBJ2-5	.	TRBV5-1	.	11	TGCGCCAGCAGCTTCGGGGAGACCCAGTACTTC	CASSFGETQYF
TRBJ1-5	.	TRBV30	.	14	TGTGCCTGGAGAGGTGGGGGGGAAAATCAGCCCCAGCATTTT	CAWRGGGENQPQHF
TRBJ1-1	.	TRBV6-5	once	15	TGTGCCAGCATTCTGACGCGGGGGCGTTGGACTGAAGCTTTCTTT	CASILTRGRWTEAFF
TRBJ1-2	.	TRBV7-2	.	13	TGTGCCACCACCCCGGACAGAAGCCGGAATCACACCTTC	CATTPDRSRNHTF
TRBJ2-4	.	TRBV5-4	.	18	TGTGCCAGCAGCGCGTACAGGGAGGCGGGGATGGCCAAAAACATTCAGTACTTC	CASSAYREAGMAKNIQYF
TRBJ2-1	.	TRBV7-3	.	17	TGTGCCAGCAGCCCTCGGACTTTTATATCCTCCTACAATGAGCAGTTCTTC	CASSPRTFISSYNEQFF
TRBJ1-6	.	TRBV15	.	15	TGTGCCACCAGCAGAGGGGGGGGGAATAATTCACCCCTCCACTTT	CATSRGGGNNSPLHF
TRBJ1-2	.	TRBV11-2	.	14	TGTGCCAGCAGCTTAACGGGGGGTGCCTATGGCTACACCTTC	CASSLTGGAYGYTF
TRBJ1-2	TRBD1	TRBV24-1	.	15	TGTGCCACCAGTGCTCCCGGCGGACAGGGAGGCGGCTACACCTTC	CATSAPGGQGGGYTF
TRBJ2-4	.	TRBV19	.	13	TGTGCCAGTAGGACAGAGGCCAAAAACATTCAGTACTTC	CASRTEAKNIQYF
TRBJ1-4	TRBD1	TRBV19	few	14	TGTGCCAGTAGAACAACAGGGGATAATGAAAAACTGTTTTTT	CASRTTGDNEKLFF
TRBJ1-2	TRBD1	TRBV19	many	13	TGTGCCAGTAGTGCCGACAGGGTTCGTGGCTACACCTTC	CASSADRVRGYTF
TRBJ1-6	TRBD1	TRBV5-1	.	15	TGCGCCAGCAGCTTACCGACAGGGGAGGGATCACCCCTCCACTTT	CASSLPTGEGSPLHF
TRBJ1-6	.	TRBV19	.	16	TGTGCCAGTAGTATCGGACCATACACCTATAATTCACCCCTCCACTTT	CASSIGPYTYNSPLHF
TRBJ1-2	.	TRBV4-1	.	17	TGCGCCAGCAGCCAGGGCAGGGCAAGGGGATCTAGCTATGGCTACACCTTC	CASSQGRARGSSYGYTF
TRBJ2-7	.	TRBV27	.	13	TGTGCCAGCAGCTATAGGAGCTCCTACGAGCAGTACTTC	CASSYRSSYEQYF
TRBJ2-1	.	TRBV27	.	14	TGTGCCAGCAGTAAAATGAGAGGCTACAATGAGCAGTTCTTC	CASSKMRGYNEQFF
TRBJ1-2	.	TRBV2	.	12	TGTGCCAGCAGGGTAACAAACTATGGCTACACCTTC	CASRVTNYGYTF
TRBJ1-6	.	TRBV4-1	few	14	TGCGCCAGCAGCCGGGGACCGAGTTATTCACCCCTCCACTTT	CASSRGPSYSPLHF
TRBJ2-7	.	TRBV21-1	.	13	TGTGCCAGCCACCCGGGGAGCCCCTACGAGCAGTACTTC	CASHPGSPYEQYF
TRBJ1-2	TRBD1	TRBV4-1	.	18	TGCGCCAGCAGCGGCCAAATCCTCCGGGACAGAAGTTATTATGGCTACACCTTC	CASSGQILRDRSYYGYTF
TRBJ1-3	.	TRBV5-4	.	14	TGTGCCAGCAGCTTGGGAGGGGTTAGAAACACCATATATTTT	CASSLGGVRNTIYF
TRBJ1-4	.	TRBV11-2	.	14	TGTGCCAGCAGCTCCCGCAGTCAAGGAGAAAAACTGTTTTTT	CASSSRSQGEKLFF
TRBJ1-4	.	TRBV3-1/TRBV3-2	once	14	TGTGCCAGCAGCTGGCAGGGATTTAATGAAAAACTGTTTTTT	CASSWQGFNEKLFF
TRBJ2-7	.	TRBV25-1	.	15	TGTGCCAGCAGTGAATTTTGGTCGGGTTCCTACGAGCAGTACTTC	CASSEFWSGSYEQYF
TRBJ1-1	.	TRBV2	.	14	TGTGCCAGCAGTGAATGGAACACCAACACTGAAGCTTTCTTT	CASSEWNTNTEAFF
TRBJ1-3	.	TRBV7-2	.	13	TGTGCCAGCAGTCAGGGAGGGGGAAACACCATATATTTT	CASSQGGGNTIYF
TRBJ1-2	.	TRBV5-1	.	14	TGCGCCAGCAGATCTGTAACAGGGAAGGCTGGCTACACCTTC	CASRSVTGKAGYTF
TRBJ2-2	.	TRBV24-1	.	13	TGTGCCACCAGTGATTTCGGGACCGGGGAGCTGTTTTTT	CATSDFGTGELFF
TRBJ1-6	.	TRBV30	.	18	TGTGCCTGGAACCGGGACCGGAATCTGGGATCGTATAATTCACCCCTCCACTTT	CAWNRDRNLGSYNSPLHF
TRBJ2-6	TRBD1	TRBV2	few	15	TGTGCCAGCAGACCGACAGGGTTCGGGGCCAACGTCCTGACTTTC	CASRPTGFGANVLTF
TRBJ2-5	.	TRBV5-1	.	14	TGCGCCAGCACCGCTTATGTTGGGCAAGAGACCCAGTACTTC	CASTAYVGQETQYF
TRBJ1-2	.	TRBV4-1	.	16	TGCGCCAGCAGCCAAGATAGAAGCGGTTCTAACTATGGCTACACCTTC	CASSQDRSGSNYGYTF
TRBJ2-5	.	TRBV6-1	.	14	TGTGCCAGCAGTGACCGCCAAACCCAAGAGACCCAGTACTTC	CASSDRQTQETQYF
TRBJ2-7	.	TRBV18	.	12	TGTGCCAGCTCACGTGGTATGTACGAGCAGTACTTC	CASSRGMYEQYF
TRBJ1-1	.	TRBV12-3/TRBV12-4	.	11	TGTGCCACCCGGGAGGGCACTGAAGCTTTCTTT	CATREGTEAFF
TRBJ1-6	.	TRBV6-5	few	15	TGTGCCAGCAGTCCCCGGACACAAAATAATTCACCCCTCCACTTT	CASSPRTQNNSPLHF